This TCR beta chain was identified during a study of blood T cell repertoires in COVID-19. On the study more broadly: Acute and convalescent COVID-19 samples came from the United States, Italy and Spain. Nucleic acid was either cDNA or gDNA, and it came from T cells, B-cell-depleted T cells, or PBMCs.

Method: immunoSEQ multiplex PCR; TCRdb's copy keeps in-frame clones and lacks some. The sample contains about 290,000 clones, 85% to 90% of which appear only once. Germline values: CDR1 SNHLY, CDR2 FYNNEI. The germline V and J ends were trimmed by 4 bases and 4 bases, with 14 bases remaining between them. The CDR3 length is 15 residues. The source material was peripheral blood. This sequence was found in a woman younger than 45 with COVID-19, enrolled during active disease. The chain combines TRBV2 with TRBJ1-5; a weak D match, TRBD1 (6 bases). Written as DNA, the CDR3 is TGTGCCAGCAGTGTCGGGGGGGGCTATAATCAGCCCCAGCATTTT. This encodes CASSVGGGYNQPQHF.